This T cell receptor beta chain is from a study of cytomegalovirus exposure and HLA in healthy donors. The CDR3 is 14 residues long. From germline, CDR1 is MDHEN and CDR2 SYDVKM. V shed 6 bases, J shed 1 base, and the junction held 5 bases outside the gene matches. PCR primers comprised 60 Vbeta and 13 Jbeta primers. TCRdb's copy holds only in-frame clones and misses some; the assay was immunoSEQ multiplex PCR. The sample has 80,000 to 100,000 clones, approximately 70% seen once. This sequence originates from a man between 45 and 60 years old in good health and CMV-seronegative. The chain joins TRBV28 to TRBJ1-1, with TRBD1 matching over 7 bases. Sequenced material: PBMCs. The CDR3 DNA reads as TGTGCCAGCAGGCCGGGACAGACGAACACTGAAGCTTTCTTT. As protein: CASRPGQTNTEAFF. The variable domain in full, completed from reference TRBV28 and TRBJ1-1, reads DVKVTQSSRYLVKRTGEKVFLECVQDMDHENMFWYRQDPGLGLRLIYFSYDVKMKEKGDIPEGYSVSREKKERFSLILESASTNQTSMYLCASRPGQTNTEAFFGQGTRLTVV.